This T cell receptor beta chain derives from a study of tumor-infiltrating lymphocytes in oesophageal squamous cell carcinoma. TCRdb reprocessed the PCR reads via MiXCR and lists one record per CDR3 protein. The table lists just over 15,000 distinct CDR3 sequences, around 50% of them singletons. This CDR3 is built from 15 residues. V was shortened by 2 bases and J by 4 bases, with 15 bases between the two germline ends. Per the germline V gene, CDR1 is SGHNT and CDR2 is YYREEE (reference sequence). V usage is TRBV5-4 and J usage is TRBJ1-1, with D possibly being TRBD1 (5 bases). Material for sequencing was esophageal tumor tissue. The sequence came from a male donor with esophageal squamous cell carcinoma. Written as DNA, the CDR3 is TGTGCCAGCAGCTTTGGTTCAGGGTTAAGCACTGAAGCTTTCTTT. Protein product: CASSFGSGLSTEAFF.